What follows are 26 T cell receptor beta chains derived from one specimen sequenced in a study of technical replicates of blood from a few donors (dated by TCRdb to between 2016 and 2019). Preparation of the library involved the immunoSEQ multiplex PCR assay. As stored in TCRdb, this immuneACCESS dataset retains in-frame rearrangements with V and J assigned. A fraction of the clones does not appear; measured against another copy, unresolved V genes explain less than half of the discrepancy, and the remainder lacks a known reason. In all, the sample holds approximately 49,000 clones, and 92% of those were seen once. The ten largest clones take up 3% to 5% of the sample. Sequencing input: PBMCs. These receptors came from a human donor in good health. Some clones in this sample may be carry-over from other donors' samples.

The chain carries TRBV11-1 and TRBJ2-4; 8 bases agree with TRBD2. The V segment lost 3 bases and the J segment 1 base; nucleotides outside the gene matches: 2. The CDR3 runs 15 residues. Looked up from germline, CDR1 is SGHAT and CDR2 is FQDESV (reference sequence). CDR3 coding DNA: TGTGCCAGCAGCTTGACGGGAGGGGCCAAAAACATTCAGTACTTC. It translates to CASSLTGGAKNIQYF. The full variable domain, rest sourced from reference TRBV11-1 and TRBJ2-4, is EAEVAQSPRYKITEKSQAVAFWCDPISGHATLYWYRQILGQGPELLVQFQDESVVDDSQLPKDRFSAERLKGVDSTLKIQPAELGDSAMYLCASSLTGGAKNIQYFGAGTRLSVL.

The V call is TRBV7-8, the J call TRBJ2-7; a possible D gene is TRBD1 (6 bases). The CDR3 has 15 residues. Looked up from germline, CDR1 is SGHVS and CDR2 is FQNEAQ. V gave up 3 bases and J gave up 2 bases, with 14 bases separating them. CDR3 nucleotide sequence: TGTGCCAGCAGCTTGAACGTGGGACATCCCTACGAGCAGTACTTC. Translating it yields CASSLNVGHPYEQYF.

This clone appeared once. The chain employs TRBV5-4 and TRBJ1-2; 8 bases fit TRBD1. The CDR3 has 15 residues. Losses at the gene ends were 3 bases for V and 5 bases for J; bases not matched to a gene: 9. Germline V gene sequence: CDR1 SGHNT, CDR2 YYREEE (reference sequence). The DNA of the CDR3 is TGTGCCAGCAGCTACGAGACAGGGGTAGAGTATGGCTACACCTTC. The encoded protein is CASSYETGVEYGYTF.

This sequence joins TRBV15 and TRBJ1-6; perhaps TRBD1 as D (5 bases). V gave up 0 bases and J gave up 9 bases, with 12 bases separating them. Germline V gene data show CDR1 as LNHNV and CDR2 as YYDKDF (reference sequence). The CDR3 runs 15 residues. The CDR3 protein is CATSRDDRESSPLHF. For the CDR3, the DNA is TGTGCCACCAGCAGAGATGACAGAGAGTCTTCACCCCTCCACTTT.

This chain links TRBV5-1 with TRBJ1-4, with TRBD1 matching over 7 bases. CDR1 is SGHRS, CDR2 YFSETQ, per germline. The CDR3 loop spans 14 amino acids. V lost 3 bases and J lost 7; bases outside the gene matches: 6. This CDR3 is CASSSQGQSEKLFF. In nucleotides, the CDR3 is TGCGCCAGCAGCTCTCAGGGACAGAGTGAAAAACTGTTTTTT.

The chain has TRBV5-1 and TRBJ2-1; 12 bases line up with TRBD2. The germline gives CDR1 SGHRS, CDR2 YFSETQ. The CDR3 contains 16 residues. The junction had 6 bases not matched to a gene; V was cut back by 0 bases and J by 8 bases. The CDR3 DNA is TGCGCCAGCAGCTTGGTTGCTAGCGGGGGGGCCGATGAGCAGTTCTTC. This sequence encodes CASSLVASGGADEQFF.

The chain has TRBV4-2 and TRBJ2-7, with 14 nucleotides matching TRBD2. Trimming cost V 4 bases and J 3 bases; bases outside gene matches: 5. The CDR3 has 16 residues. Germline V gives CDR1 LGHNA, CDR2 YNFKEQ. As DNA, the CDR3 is TGTGCCAGCAGCCCGACTAGCGGGGGGGGACACTACGAGCAGTACTTC. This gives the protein CASSPTSGGGHYEQYF.

The CDR3 nucleotides read TGTGCTAGTGGTTCCGGTAAAAGCTCTGGGGCCAACGTCCTGACTTTC. This translates into CASGSGKSSGANVLTF. This chain joins TRBV12-5 and TRBJ2-6; D gene unclear. The V end lost 4 bases, the J end lost 0 bases, and 10 bases lay between the germline ends. Germline V lookup: CDR1 LGHNT, CDR2 FRNRAP. The CDR3 spans 16 residues.

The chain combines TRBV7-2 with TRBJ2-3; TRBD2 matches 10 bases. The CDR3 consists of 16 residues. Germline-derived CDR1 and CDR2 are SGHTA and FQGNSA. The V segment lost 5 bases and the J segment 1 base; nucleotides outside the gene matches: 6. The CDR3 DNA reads TGTGCCAGCAGCCTCTTAGCGGGGGGCCGCACAGATACGCAGTATTTT. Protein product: CASSLLAGGRTDTQYF.

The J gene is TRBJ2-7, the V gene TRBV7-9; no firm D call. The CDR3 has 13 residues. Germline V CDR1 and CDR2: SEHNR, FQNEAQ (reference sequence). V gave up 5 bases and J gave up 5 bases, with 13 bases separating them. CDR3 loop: CASSPPGSHEQYF. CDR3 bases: TGTGCCAGCAGCCCGCCCGGGTCCCACGAGCAGTACTTC.

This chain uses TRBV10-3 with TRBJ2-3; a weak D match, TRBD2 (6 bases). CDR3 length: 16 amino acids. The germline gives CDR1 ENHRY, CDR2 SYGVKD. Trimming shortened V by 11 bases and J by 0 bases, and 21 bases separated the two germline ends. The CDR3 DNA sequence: TGTGCCGCGGGGACCGGGACCACCATAAGCACAGATACGCAGTATTTT. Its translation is CAAGTGTTISTDTQYF.

The CDR3 DNA sequence: TGCGCCAGCAGCCGCATGTTGGGACAGGAAAACTATGGCTACACCTTC. Encoded protein: CASSRMLGQENYGYTF. The chain employs TRBV4-1 and TRBJ1-2, with 8 bases matching TRBD1. The CDR3 has 16 amino acids. V lost 4 bases to trimming and J lost 2 bases; unmatched junction nucleotides: 9. Per germline, CDR1 MGHRA and CDR2 YSYEKL.

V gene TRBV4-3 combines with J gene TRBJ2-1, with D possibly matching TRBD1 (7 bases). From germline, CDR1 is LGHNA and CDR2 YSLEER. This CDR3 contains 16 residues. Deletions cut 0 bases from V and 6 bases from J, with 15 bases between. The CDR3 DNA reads TGCGCCAGCAGCCAAGAAAGGGGGCGGGGCACCAATGAGCAGTTCTTC. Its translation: CASSQERGRGTNEQFF.

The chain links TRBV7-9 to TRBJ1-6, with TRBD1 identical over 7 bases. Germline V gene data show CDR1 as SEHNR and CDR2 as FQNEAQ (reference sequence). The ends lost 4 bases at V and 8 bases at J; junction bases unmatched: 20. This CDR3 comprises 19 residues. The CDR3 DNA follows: TGTGCCAGCAGCTCCCGGGATGGGGGAGGACAGGACAGGCATTCACCCCTCCACTTT. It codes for CASSSRDGGGQDRHSPLHF.

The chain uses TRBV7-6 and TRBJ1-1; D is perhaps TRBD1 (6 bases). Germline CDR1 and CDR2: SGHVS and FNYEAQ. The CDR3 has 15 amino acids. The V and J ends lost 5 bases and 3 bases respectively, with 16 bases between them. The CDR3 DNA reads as TGTGCCAGCAGCATAAACGCTGCAGGGGACACTGAAGCTTTCTTT. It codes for CASSINAAGDTEAFF.

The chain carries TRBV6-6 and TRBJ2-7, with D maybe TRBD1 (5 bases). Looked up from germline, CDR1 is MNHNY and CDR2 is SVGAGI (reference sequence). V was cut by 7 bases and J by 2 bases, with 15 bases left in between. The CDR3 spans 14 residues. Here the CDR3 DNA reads TGTGCCAGCAATACCCTGGGCAGGGCCTACGAGCAGTACTTC. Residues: CASNTLGRAYEQYF.

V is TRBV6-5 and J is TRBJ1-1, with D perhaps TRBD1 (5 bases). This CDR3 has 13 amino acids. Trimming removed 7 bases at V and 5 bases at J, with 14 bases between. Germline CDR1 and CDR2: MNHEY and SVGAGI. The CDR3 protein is CASIHPGGTEAFF. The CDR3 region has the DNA TGTGCCAGCATCCACCCGGGGGGGACTGAAGCTTTCTTT.

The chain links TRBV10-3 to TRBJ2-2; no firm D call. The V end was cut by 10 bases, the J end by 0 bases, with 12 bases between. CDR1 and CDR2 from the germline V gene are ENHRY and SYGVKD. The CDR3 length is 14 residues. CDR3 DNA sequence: TGTGCCACCTCGACCGACACGAACACCGGGGAGCTGTTTTTT. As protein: CATSTDTNTGELFF.

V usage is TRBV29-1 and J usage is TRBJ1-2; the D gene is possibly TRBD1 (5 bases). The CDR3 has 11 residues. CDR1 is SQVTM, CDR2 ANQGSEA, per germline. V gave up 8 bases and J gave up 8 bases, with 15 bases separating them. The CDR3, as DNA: TGCAGCAGTCAGGAGGGGCCCGGCTACACCTTC. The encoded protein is CSSQEGPGYTF.

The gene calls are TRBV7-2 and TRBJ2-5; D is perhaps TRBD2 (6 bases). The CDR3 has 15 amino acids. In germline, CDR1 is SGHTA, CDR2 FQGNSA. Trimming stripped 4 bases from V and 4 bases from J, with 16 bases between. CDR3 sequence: CASSSASAGGETQYF. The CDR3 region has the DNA TGTGCCAGCAGCTCAGCATCAGCGGGTGGAGAGACCCAGTACTTC.

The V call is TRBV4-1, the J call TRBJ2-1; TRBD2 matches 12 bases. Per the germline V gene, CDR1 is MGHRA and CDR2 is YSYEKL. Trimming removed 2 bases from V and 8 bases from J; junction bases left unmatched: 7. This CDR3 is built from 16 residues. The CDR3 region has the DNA TGCGCCAGCAGCCAACCGACTAGCGGGGGTAGCCATGAGCAGTTCTTC. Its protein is CASSQPTSGGSHEQFF.

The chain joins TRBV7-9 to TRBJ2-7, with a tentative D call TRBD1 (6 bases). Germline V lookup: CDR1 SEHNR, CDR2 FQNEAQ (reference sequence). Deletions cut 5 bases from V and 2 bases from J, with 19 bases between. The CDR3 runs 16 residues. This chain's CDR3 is CASSRPQTGPTYEQYF. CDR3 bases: TGTGCCAGCAGCCGACCCCAGACAGGTCCGACCTACGAGCAGTACTTC.

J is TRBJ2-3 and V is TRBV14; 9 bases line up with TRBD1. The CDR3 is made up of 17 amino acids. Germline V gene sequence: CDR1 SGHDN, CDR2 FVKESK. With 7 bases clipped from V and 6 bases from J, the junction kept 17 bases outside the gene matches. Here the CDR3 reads CASTKQGAGEFADTQYF. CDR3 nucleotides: TGTGCCAGCACCAAACAGGGGGCGGGAGAATTCGCCGATACGCAGTATTTT.

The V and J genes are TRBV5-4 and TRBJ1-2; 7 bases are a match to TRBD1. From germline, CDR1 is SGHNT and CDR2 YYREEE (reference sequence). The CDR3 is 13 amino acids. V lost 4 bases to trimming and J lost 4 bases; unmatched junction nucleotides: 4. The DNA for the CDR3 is TGTGCCAGCAGCGGGACAGCATCCTATGGCTACACCTTC. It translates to CASSGTASYGYTF.

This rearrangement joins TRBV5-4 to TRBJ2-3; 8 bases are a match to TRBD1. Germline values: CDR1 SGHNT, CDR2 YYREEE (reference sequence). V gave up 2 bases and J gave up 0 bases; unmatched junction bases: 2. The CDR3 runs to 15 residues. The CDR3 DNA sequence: TGTGCCAGCAGCTTTTGGGACAGGAGCACAGATACGCAGTATTTT. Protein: CASSFWDRSTDTQYF.

For the CDR3, the DNA is TGTGCCAGAAGCCCGGGGCAAGAGACCCAGTACTTC. Translated: CARSPGQETQYF. The chain uses TRBV5-3 and TRBJ2-5; possible D gene TRBD2, 5 bases. TRBV5-3 is identified as an open reading frame with a role that is uncertain. Trimming removed 4 bases from V and 2 bases from J, with 6 bases in between. This CDR3 has 12 residues.